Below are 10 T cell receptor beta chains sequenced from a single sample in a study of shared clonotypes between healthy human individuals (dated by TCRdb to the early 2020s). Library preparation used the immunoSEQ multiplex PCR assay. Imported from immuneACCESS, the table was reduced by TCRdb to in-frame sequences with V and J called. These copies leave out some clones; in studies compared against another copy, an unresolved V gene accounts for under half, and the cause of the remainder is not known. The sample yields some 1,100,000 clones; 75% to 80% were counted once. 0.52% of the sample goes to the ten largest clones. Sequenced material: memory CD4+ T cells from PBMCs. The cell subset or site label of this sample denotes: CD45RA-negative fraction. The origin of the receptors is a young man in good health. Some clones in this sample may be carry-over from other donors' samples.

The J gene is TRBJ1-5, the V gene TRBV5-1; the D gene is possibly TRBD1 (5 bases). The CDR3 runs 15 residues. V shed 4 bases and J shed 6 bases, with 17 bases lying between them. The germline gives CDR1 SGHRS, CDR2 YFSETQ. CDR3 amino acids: CASSVGGQGFQPQHF. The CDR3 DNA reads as TGCGCCAGCAGCGTCGGAGGGCAGGGTTTTCAGCCCCAGCATTTT.

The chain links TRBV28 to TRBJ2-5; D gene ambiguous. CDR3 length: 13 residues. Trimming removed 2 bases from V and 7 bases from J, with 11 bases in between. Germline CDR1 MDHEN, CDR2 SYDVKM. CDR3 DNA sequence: TGTGCCAGCAGTTTAACGGCCGGACGGACCCAGTACTTC. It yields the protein CASSLTAGRTQYF.

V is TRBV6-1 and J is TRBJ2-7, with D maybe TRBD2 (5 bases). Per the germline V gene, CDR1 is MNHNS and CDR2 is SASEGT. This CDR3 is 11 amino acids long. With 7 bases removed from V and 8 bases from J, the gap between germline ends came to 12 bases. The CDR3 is CASKIREQQYF. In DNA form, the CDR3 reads TGTGCCAGCAAGATTAGGGAGCAGCAGTACTTC.

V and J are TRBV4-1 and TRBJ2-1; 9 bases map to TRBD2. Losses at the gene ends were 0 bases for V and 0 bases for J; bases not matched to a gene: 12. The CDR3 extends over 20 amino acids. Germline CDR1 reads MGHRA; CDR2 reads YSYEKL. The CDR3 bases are TGCGCCAGCAGCCAAGAGACTAGCGGTAGACTCGAAAGCTCCTACAATGAGCAGTTCTTC. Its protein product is CASSQETSGRLESSYNEQFF.

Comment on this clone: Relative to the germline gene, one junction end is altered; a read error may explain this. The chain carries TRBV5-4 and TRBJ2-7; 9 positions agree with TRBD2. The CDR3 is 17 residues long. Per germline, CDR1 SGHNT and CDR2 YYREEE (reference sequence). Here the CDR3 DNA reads TGCGCCAGCAGCCAAGGTGGCCTAGCGGGATCTCGCTACGAGCAGTACTTC. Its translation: CASSQGGLAGSRYEQYF.

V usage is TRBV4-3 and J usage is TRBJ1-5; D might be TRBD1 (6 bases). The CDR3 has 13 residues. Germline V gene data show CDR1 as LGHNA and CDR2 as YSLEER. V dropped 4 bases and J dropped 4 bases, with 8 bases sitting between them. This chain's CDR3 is CASSRGANQPQHF. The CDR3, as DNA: TGCGCCAGCAGCCGGGGGGCGAATCAGCCCCAGCATTTT.

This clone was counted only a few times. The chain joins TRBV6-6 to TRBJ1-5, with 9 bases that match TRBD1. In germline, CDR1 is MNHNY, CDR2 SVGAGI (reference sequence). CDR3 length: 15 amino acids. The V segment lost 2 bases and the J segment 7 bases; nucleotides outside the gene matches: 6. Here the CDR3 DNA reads TGTGCCAGCAGTTACGAGGGGACAGGGTTCCAGCCCCAGCATTTT. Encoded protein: CASSYEGTGFQPQHF.

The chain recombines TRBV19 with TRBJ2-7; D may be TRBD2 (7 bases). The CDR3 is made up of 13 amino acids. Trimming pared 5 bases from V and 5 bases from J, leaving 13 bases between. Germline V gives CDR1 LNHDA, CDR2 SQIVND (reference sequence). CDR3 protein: CASSSVGGDEQYF. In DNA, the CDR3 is TGTGCCAGTAGTTCGGTAGGGGGGGACGAGCAGTACTTC.

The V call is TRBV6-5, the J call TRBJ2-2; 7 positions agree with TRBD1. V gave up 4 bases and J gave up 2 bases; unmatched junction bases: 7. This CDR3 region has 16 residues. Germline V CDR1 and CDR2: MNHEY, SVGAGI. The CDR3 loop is CASSSRGQPNTGELFF. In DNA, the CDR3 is TGTGCCAGCAGTTCAAGGGGACAGCCAAACACCGGGGAGCTGTTTTTT.

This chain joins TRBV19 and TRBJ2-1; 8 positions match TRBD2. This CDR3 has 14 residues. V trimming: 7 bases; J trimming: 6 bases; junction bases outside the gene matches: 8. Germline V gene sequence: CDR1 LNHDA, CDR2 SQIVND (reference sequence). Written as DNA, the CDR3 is TGTGCCAGTACCAAGGCGGGAGGAGTCAATGAGCAGTTCTTC. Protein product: CASTKAGGVNEQFF.